This T cell receptor (beta chain) was found in a study of identical twins. A universal primer site was created by template switching, with the cDNA bearing unique molecular identifiers. TCRdb fed the 5' RACE reads into MiXCR, producing one record per CDR3 protein. The data show under 300,000 distinct CDR3 sequences, roughly 13% seen once. Concerning this clonotype: Its antigen is currently unknown.

The study's findings and limits: Within cord blood, abundant beta clonotypes carried fewer insertions, but memory repertoires showed no such trend.

The junction had 5 bases not matched to a gene; V was cut back by 3 bases and J by 4 bases. The CDR3 has 15 residues. Germline V lookup: CDR1 MNHEY, CDR2 SMNVEV (reference sequence). The same data also went into a second study, on yellow fever vaccine responses in identical twins.

J is TRBJ2-2 and V is TRBV27, with TRBD1 matching over 7 bases. This receptor was obtained from a woman under 30 in good health. Sequenced: memory (CD45RO+) T cells sorted from blood. CDR3 in amino acids: CASSFQGGGTGELFF. The CDR3 DNA sequence: TGTGCCAGCAGTTTCCAAGGGGGCGGCACCGGGGAGCTGTTTTTT.